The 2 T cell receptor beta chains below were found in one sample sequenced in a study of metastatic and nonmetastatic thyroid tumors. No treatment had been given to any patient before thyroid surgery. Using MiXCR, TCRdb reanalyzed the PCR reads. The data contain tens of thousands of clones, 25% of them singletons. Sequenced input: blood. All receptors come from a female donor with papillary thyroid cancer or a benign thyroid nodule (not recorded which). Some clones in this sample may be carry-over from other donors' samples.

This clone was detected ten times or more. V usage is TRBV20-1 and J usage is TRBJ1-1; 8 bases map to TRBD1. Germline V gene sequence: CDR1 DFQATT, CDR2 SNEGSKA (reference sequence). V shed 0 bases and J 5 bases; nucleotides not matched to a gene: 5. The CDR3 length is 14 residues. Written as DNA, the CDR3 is TGCAGTGCTAGAGATAGACAGGGGAGAACTGAAGCTTTCTTT. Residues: CSARDRQGRTEAFF.

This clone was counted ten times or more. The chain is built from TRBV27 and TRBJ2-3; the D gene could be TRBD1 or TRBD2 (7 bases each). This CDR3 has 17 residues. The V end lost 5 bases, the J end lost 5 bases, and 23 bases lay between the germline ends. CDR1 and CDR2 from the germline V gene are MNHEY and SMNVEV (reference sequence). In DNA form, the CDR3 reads TGTGCCAGCAGTCCAAACCCCGGGGAGGGGGACAGAGATACGCAGTATTTT. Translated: CASSPNPGEGDRDTQYF.